This TCR beta chain was captured by sequencing in a study of early T cells in non-severe SARS-CoV-2 infection. In TCRdb, the 5' RACE reads were re-called with MiXCR into one record per CDR3 protein. This sample carries about 56,000 distinct CDR3 sequences, about 15% of them seen once, and the ten largest clones take roughly 4.3%. The V gene lost 3 bases and the J gene lost 4 bases, with 15 bases spanning the gap. This CDR3 region has 15 residues. Germline assignment: CDR1 MDHEN and CDR2 SYDVKM. This specimen was whole blood, taken at baseline. The chain is built from TRBV28 and TRBJ1-1; a weak D match, TRBD1 (5 bases). This sequence was found in an adult who was a healthcare worker with PCR-confirmed SARS-CoV-2 infection or an uninfected control (not recorded which). As DNA, the CDR3 is TGTGCCAGCAGTTTGCGCAGCAGGGAGGGCACTGAAGCTTTCTTT. Translating it yields CASSLRSREGTEAFF.